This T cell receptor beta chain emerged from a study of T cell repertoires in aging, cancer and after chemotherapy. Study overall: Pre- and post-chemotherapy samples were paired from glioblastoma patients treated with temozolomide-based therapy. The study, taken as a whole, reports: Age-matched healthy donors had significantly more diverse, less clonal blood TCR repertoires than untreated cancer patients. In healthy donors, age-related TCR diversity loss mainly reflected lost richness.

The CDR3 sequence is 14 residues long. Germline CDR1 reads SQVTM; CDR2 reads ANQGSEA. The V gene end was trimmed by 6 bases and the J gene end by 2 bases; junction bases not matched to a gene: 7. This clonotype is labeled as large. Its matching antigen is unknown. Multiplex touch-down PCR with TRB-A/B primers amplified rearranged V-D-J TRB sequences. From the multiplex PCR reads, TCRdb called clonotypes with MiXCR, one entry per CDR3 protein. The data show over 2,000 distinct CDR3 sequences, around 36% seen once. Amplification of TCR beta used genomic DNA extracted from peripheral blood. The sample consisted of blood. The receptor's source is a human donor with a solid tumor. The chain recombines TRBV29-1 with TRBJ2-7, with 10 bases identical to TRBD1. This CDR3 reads CSVDAGTGAYEQYF. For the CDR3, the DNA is TGCAGCGTCGACGCCGGGACAGGGGCCTACGAGCAGTACTTC.